The present T cell receptor beta chain was sequenced within a study of T-cell reconstitution after alpha-beta-depleted transplantation in children. Of note for this clonotype: The antigen is not known.

General study points: Reportedly, only several hundred clones from non-depleted graft cells drove alpha-beta T-cell counts at about two months.

Preparation of the TCRbeta library was carried out with unique molecular identifiers. Using its own MiXCR run on the PCR reads, TCRdb lists one record per CDR3 protein. The sample contains about 580,000 distinct CDR3 sequences, more than 20% of which appear only once. Material: PBMCs, mostly from graft donor cells, obtained 360 days after TCRalphabeta/CD19-depleted stem cell transplant. The origin of this receptor is a boy less than two years old who had a stem cell transplant for acute myeloid leukemia, so the T cells may come from the graft donor.

The CDR3 DNA sequence: TGTGCCAGCAGCCCCCGACACAGCAATCAGCCCCAGCATTTT. Amino acids: CASSPRHSNQPQHF. The J gene is TRBJ1-5, the V gene TRBV3-1, with D uncertain. Trimming took off 4 bases at V and 1 base at J, with 8 bases between the two ends. This CDR3 contains 14 residues. CDR1 is LGHDT, CDR2 YNNKEL, per germline (reference sequence).